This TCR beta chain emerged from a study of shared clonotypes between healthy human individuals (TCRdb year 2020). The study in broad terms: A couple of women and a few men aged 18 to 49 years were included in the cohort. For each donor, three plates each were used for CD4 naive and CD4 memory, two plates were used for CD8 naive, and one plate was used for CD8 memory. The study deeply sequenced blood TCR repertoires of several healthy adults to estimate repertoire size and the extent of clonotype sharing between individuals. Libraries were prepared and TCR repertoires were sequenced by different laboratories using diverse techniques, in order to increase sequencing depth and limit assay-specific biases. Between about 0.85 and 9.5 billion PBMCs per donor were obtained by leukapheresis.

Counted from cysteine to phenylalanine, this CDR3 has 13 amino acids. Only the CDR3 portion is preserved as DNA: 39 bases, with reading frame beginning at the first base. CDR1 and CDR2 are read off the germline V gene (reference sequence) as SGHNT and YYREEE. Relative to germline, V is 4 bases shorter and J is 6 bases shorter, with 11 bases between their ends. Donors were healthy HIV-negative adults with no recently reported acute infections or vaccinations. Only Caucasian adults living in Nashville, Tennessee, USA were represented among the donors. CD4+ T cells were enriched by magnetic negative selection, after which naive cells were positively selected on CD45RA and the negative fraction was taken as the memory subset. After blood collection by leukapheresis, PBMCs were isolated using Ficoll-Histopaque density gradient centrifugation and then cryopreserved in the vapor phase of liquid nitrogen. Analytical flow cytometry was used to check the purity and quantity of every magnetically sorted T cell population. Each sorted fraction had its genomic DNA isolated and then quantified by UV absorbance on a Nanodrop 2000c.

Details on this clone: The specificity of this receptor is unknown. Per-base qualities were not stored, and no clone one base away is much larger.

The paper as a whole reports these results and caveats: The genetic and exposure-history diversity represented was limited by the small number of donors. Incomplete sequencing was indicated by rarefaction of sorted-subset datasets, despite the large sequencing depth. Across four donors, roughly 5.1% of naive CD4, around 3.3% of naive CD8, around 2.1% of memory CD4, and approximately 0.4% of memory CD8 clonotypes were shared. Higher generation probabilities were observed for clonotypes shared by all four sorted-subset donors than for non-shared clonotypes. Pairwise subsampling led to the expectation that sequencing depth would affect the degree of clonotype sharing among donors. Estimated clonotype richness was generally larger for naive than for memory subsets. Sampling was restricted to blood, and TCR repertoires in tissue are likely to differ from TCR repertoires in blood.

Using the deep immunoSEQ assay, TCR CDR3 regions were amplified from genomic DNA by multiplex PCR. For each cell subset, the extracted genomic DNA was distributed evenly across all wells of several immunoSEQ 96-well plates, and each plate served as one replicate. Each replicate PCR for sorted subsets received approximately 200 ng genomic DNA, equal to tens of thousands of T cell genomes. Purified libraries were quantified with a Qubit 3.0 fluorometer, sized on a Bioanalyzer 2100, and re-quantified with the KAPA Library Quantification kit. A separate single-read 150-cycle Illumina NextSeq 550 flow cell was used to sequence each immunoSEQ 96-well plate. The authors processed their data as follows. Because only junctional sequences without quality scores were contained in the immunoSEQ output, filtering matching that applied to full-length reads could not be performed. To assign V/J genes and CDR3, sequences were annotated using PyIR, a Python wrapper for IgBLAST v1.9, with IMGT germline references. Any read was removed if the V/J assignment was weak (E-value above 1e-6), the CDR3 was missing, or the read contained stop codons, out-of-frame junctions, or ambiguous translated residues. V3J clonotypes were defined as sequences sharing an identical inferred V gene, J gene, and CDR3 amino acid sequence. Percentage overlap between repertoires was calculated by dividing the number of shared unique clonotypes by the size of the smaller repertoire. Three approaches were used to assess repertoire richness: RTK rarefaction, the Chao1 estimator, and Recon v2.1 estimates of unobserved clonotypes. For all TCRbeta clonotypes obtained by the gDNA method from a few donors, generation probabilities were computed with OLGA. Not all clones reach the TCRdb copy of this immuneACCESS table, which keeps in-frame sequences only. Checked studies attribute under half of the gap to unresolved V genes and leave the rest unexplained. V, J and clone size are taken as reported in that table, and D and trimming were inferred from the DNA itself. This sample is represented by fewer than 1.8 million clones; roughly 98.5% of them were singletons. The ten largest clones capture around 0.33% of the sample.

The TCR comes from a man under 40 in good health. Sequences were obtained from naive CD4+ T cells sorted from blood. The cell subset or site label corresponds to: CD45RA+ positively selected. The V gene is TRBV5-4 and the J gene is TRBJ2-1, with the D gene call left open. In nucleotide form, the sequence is TGTGCCAGCAGCCGGACCGATAGCAATGAGCAGTTCTTC. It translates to CASSRTDSNEQFF.